The 8 T cell receptor beta chains listed next were all sequenced from one sample in a study of blood T cell repertoires in COVID-19. Using immunoSEQ multiplex PCR, the repertoire was profiled, and TCRdb retains in-frame clones only, with some absent. The data show roughly 14,000 clones, about 87% seen once. The source material was peripheral blood. These receptor sequences come from a human donor in a cohort sampled during active COVID-19.

The chain combines TRBV13 with TRBJ2-1, with 12 bases that match TRBD2. This CDR3 comprises 16 residues. Germline trimming cut 5 bases from V and 4 bases from J; bases unmatched to any gene: 6. Germline CDR1 reads PRHDT; CDR2 reads FYEKMQ (reference sequence). CDR3 nucleotide sequence: TGTGCCAGCAGCCAACCCGGACTAGCGGGATACAATGAGCAGTTCTTC. It is translated as CASSQPGLAGYNEQFF.

V gene TRBV9 combines with J gene TRBJ1-1; D may be TRBD1 (6 bases). CDR1 and CDR2 from the germline V gene are SGDLS and YYNGEE. V lost 3 bases to trimming and J lost 4 bases, with 10 bases between them. The CDR3 extends over 13 amino acids. CDR3 nucleotide sequence: TGTGCCAGCAGCGATACAGGGTTCACTGAAGCTTTCTTT. It codes for CASSDTGFTEAFF.

The chain couples TRBV7-2 to TRBJ1-1; D remains unclear. CDR3 length: 12 amino acids. Trimming stripped 3 bases from V and 7 bases from J, with 9 bases between. Germline-derived CDR1 and CDR2 are SGHTA and FQGNSA. The CDR3 sequence is CASSLTRLEAFF. The DNA of the CDR3 is TGTGCCAGCAGCTTGACCAGACTTGAAGCTTTCTTT.

This chain joins TRBV7-2 and TRBJ1-2; 8 nucleotides align to TRBD1. V shed 2 bases and J 5 bases; nucleotides not matched to a gene: 7. The CDR3 contains 15 residues. CDR1 and CDR2 from the germline V gene are SGHTA and FQGNSA. CDR3 DNA: TGTGCCAGCAGCTTAATGAGGCAGGGGGCTTATGGCTACACCTTC. The encoded protein is CASSLMRQGAYGYTF.

The chain couples TRBV6-5 to TRBJ2-5, with 10 bases identical to TRBD2. The CDR3 runs to 14 residues. Trimming cost V 7 bases and J 1 base; bases outside gene matches: 3. Germline values: CDR1 MNHEY, CDR2 SVGAGI. The CDR3 region has the DNA TGTGCCAGCAAAACTAGCGGGGTCCAAGAGACCCAGTACTTC. This codes for CASKTSGVQETQYF.

This chain uses TRBV7-2 with TRBJ2-7; 7 nucleotides agree with TRBD1. V was pared by 4 bases and J by 2 bases, with 5 bases of the junction left unmatched. The CDR3 runs to 14 residues. The germline gives CDR1 SGHTA, CDR2 FQGNSA. As DNA, the CDR3 is TGTGCCAGCAGCTACCCGGGACAGACCTACGAGCAGTACTTC. Protein product: CASSYPGQTYEQYF.

The V and J genes are TRBV9 and TRBJ2-1; weak D call: TRBD1 (6 bases). This CDR3 has 15 residues. Trimming cost V 4 bases and J 6 bases, with 17 bases left between them. The germline gives CDR1 SGDLS, CDR2 YYNGEE. CDR3 DNA: TGTGCCAGCAGCTCCGGACAGTATTCTTTCAATGAGCAGTTCTTC. It translates to CASSSGQYSFNEQFF.

The table lists this clone with a count of one. V usage is TRBV10-3 and J usage is TRBJ2-1; 16 bases match TRBD2. V lost 4 bases to trimming and J lost 8 bases; unmatched junction nucleotides: 8. The V gene's germline CDR1 is ENHRY and CDR2 SYGVKD. CDR3 length: 17 residues. CDR3 sequence (DNA): TGTGCCATCAGTGCAGGGACTAGCGGGGGGGCCGAGGATGAGCAGTTCTTC. This gives the protein CAISAGTSGGAEDEQFF.